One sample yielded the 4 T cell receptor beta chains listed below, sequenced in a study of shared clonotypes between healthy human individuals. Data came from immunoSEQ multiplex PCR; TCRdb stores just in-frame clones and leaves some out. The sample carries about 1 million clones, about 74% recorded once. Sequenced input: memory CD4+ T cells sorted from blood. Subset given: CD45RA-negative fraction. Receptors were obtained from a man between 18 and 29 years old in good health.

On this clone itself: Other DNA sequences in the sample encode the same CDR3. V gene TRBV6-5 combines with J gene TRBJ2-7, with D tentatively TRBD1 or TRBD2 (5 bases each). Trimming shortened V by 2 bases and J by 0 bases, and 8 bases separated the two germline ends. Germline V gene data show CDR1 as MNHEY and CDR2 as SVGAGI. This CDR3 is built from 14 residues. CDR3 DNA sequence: TGTGCCAGCAGTTACAGAGGGGCCTCCTACGAGCAGTACTTC. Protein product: CASSYRGASYEQYF.

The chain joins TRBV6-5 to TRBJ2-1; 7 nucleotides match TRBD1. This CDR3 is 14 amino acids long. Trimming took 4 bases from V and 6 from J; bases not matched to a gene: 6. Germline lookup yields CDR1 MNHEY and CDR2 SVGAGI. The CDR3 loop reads CASSLQGLGNEQFF. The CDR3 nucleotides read TGTGCCAGCAGTTTACAGGGGTTAGGCAATGAGCAGTTCTTC.

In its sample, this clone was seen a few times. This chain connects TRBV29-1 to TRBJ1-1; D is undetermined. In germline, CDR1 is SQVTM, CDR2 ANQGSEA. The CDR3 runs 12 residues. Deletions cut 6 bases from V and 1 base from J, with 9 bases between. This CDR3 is CSVEKTNTEAFF. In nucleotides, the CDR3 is TGCAGCGTCGAAAAGACGAACACTGAAGCTTTCTTT.

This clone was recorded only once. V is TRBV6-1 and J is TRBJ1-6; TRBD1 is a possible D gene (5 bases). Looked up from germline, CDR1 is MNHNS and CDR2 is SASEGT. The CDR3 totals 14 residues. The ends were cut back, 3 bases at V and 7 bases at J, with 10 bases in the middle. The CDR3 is CASSDRGLNSPLHF. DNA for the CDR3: TGTGCCAGCAGTGATCGGGGGTTGAATTCACCCCTCCACTTT.